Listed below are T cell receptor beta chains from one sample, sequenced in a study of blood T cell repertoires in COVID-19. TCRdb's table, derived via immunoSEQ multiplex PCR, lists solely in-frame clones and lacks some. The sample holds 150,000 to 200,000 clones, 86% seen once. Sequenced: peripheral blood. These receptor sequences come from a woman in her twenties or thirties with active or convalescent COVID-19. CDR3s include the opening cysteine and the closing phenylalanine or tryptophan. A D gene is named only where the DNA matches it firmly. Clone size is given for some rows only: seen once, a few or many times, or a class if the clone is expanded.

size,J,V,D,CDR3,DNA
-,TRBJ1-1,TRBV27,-,CASSPLPSNTEAFF,TGTGCCAGCAGTCCACTACCATCTAACACTGAAGCTTTCTTT
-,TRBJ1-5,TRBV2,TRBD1,CASRGDSLLQPQHF,TGTGCCAGCCGTGGGGACAGCCTTCTTCAGCCCCAGCATTTT
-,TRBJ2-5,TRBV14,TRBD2,CASSQDPLAGGSGETQYF,TGTGCCAGCAGCCAAGATCCACTAGCGGGAGGGTCAGGAGAGACCCAGTACTTC
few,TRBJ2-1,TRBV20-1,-,CSAPNYDEQFF,TGCAGTGCCCCTAACTACGATGAGCAGTTCTTC
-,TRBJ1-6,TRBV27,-,CASRELSSYNSPLHF,TGTGCCAGCAGAGAGCTTAGCTCCTATAATTCACCCCTCCACTTT
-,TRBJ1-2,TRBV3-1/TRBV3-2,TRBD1,CASSQQGVYTF,TGTGCCAGCAGCCAGCAGGGGGTCTACACCTTC
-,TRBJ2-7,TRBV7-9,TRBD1,CASSLVGQGVIRYEQYF,TGTGCCAGCAGCTTAGTGGGACAGGGGGTAATTCGGTACGAGCAGTACTTC
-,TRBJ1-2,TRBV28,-,CASRDFGRSYGYTF,TGTGCCAGCAGGGATTTCGGGAGGTCATATGGCTACACCTTC
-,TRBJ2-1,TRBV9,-,CASSVERPYNEQFF,TGTGCCAGCAGCGTGGAGCGTCCCTACAATGAGCAGTTCTTC
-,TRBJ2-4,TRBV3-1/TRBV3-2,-,CASSQAMGNRPDIQYF,TGTGCCAGCAGCCAAGCTATGGGAAACAGGCCGGACATTCAGTACTTC
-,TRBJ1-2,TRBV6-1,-,CASSGGSGREYYGYTF,TGTGCCAGCAGTGGGGGTTCGGGCAGGGAATACTATGGCTACACCTTC
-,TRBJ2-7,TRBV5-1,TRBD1,CASSPDRGLEQYF,TGCGCCAGCAGCCCGGACAGGGGGCTTGAGCAGTACTTC
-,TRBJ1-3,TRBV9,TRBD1,CASSGTGGAGNTIYF,TGTGCCAGCAGCGGGACAGGGGGCGCCGGAAACACCATATATTTT
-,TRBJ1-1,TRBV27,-,CASSPGTTEAFF,TGTGCCAGCAGTCCGGGTACCACTGAAGCTTTCTTT
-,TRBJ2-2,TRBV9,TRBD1,CASSVGETGAYGELFF,TGTGCCAGCAGCGTAGGCGAGACAGGGGCATACGGGGAGCTGTTTTTT
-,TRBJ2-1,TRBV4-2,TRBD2,CASSQDRLAGYNEQFF,TGTGCCAGCAGCCAAGACCGCCTAGCGGGGTACAATGAGCAGTTCTTC
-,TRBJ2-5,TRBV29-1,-,CSVVHPPGGWDETQYF,TGCAGCGTTGTTCATCCACCAGGGGGGTGGGATGAGACCCAGTACTTC